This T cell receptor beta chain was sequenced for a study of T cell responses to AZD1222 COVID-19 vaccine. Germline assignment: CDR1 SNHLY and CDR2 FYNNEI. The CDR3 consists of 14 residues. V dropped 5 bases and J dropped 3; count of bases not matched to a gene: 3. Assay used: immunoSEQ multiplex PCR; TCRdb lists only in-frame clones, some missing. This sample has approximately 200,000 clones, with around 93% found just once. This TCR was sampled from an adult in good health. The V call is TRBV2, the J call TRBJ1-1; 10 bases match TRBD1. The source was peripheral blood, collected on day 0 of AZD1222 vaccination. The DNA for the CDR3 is TGTGCCAGCAGTACCGGGACAGGGGACACTGAAGCTTTCTTT. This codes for CASSTGTGDTEAFF.